This TCR beta chain was found in a study of blood T cell repertoires in COVID-19. Study as a whole: COVID-19 samples from acute and convalescent phases originated in the United States, Italy and Spain.

Clones were sequenced by immunoSEQ multiplex PCR, and TCRdb holds only the in-frame ones, with some missing. The data show approximately 99,000 clones, roughly 78% seen once. Looked up from germline, CDR1 is LGHDT and CDR2 is YNNKEL (reference sequence). The CDR3 totals 19 residues. V was clipped by 1 base and J by 0 bases, with 16 bases between them. Sample: peripheral blood. The receptor's source is a woman older than 75 with active or convalescent COVID-19. This chain connects TRBV3-1 (or the pseudogene TRBV3-2) to TRBJ2-6; weak D call: TRBD2 (6 bases). CDR3 amino acids: CASSQAAGRIPSGANVLTF. CDR3 DNA sequence: TGTGCCAGCAGCCAAGCTGCGGGACGGATACCCTCTGGGGCCAACGTCCTGACTTTC.